Listed below are T cell receptor beta chains from one sample, sequenced in a study of blood T cell repertoires in COVID-19. TCRdb's table, derived via immunoSEQ multiplex PCR, lists solely in-frame clones and lacks some. This sample carries 250,000 or so clones, 80% to 90% of them seen once, and the ten largest clones take about 2.9%. Sequencing was carried out using PBMCs or T cells enriched from blood (not recorded which). The source is a woman in her 40s who had been exposed to COVID-19. The CDR3 runs from the conserved cysteine through the conserved F or W.

j_gene: TRBJ1-1
v_gene: TRBV29-1
CDR3aa: CSVESTGDTEAFF

j_gene: TRBJ1-4
v_gene: TRBV7-6
CDR3aa: CASSTRDRAEKLFF

j_gene: TRBJ1-6
v_gene: TRBV7-3
CDR3aa: CASSLSQGPPLHF

j_gene: TRBJ2-3
v_gene: TRBV2
CDR3aa: CASMSRGISRGVIRTDTQYF

j_gene: TRBJ1-2
v_gene: TRBV5-4
CDR3aa: CASSLEVVTGGYTF

j_gene: TRBJ2-1
v_gene: TRBV7-3
CDR3aa: CASSLRGGPYNEQFF

j_gene: TRBJ1-2
v_gene: TRBV12-3/TRBV12-4
CDR3aa: CASSPDRAYGYTF

j_gene: TRBJ2-1
v_gene: TRBV10-3
CDR3aa: CAISESRLTYNEQFF

j_gene: TRBJ2-7
v_gene: TRBV28
CDR3aa: CASRPTGLPSSYEQYF

j_gene: TRBJ2-7
v_gene: TRBV6-5
CDR3aa: CASSYSTSGGTEQYF

j_gene: TRBJ1-1
v_gene: TRBV4-3
CDR3aa: CASSQVPGGKDTEAFF

j_gene: TRBJ2-3
v_gene: TRBV5-4
CDR3aa: CASSYFSGRSGDTQYF

j_gene: TRBJ1-2
v_gene: TRBV28
CDR3aa: CASSLNGKYGYTF

j_gene: TRBJ1-2
v_gene: TRBV11-2
CDR3aa: CASSLQPGTAYGYTF

j_gene: TRBJ2-7
v_gene: TRBV28
CDR3aa: CASSLPPRAGLLLEQYF

j_gene: TRBJ2-7
v_gene: TRBV20-1
CDR3aa: CSASSGEASYEQYF

j_gene: TRBJ1-3
v_gene: TRBV7-9
CDR3aa: CASSYDNSGNTIYF

j_gene: TRBJ1-2
v_gene: TRBV28
CDR3aa: CASSSAPGTGSYGYTF

j_gene: TRBJ2-2
v_gene: TRBV5-1
CDR3aa: CASSLPGLAGLTNTGELFF

j_gene: TRBJ1-3
v_gene: TRBV6-5
CDR3aa: CASSQDSASGNTIYF

j_gene: TRBJ2-1
v_gene: TRBV11-3
CDR3aa: CASSNYMDEQFF

j_gene: TRBJ1-5
v_gene: TRBV7-2
CDR3aa: CASSARQGAGQPQHF

j_gene: TRBJ1-2
v_gene: TRBV5-1
CDR3aa: CASSLDRVDYGYTF

j_gene: TRBJ2-5
v_gene: TRBV18
CDR3aa: CASSPRRTQETQYF

j_gene: TRBJ1-2
v_gene: TRBV12-5
CDR3aa: CASGLQGTGRDYGYTF

j_gene: TRBJ2-7
v_gene: TRBV6-5
CDR3aa: CASSYSNTLAGQYF

j_gene: TRBJ2-1
v_gene: TRBV14
CDR3aa: CASSLQHGGRNEQFF

j_gene: TRBJ1-2
v_gene: TRBV6-5
CDR3aa: CASMDSLNYGYTF

j_gene: TRBJ1-6
v_gene: TRBV6-6
CDR3aa: CASSPSRGARMNSPLHF

j_gene: TRBJ1-5
v_gene: TRBV5-8
CDR3aa: CASSFSHRSQPQHF

j_gene: TRBJ1-6
v_gene: TRBV27
CDR3aa: CASSLEGSPLHF

j_gene: TRBJ1-1
v_gene: TRBV7-9
CDR3aa: CASSLGDSDTEAFF

j_gene: TRBJ2-7
v_gene: TRBV19
CDR3aa: CASSGVQLDSYEQYF

j_gene: TRBJ1-3
v_gene: TRBV9
CDR3aa: CASSVAGGNTIYF

j_gene: TRBJ1-2
v_gene: TRBV29-1
CDR3aa: CSVVGRATGNYGYTF

j_gene: TRBJ1-2
v_gene: TRBV5-4
CDR3aa: CASSTGTDNLGGYTF

j_gene: TRBJ1-2
v_gene: TRBV28
CDR3aa: CASSPAPGQYNYGYTF

j_gene: TRBJ2-5
v_gene: TRBV24-1
CDR3aa: CATSGVQGASETQYF

j_gene: TRBJ1-1
v_gene: TRBV5-1
CDR3aa: CASSLVGQLHTEAFF

j_gene: TRBJ2-7
v_gene: TRBV5-1
CDR3aa: CASRLSGQANSYEQYF

j_gene: TRBJ2-1
v_gene: TRBV7-9
CDR3aa: CASRTSGGINEQFF

j_gene: TRBJ1-5
v_gene: TRBV23-1
CDR3aa: CASSPSLETILHSNQPQHF

j_gene: TRBJ1-2
v_gene: TRBV27
CDR3aa: CASSLGSYGYTF

j_gene: TRBJ1-6
v_gene: TRBV5-4
CDR3aa: CASSLAGTGTSPLHF

j_gene: TRBJ1-1
v_gene: TRBV5-1
CDR3aa: CASSLAVQENTEAFF

j_gene: TRBJ1-2
v_gene: TRBV20-1
CDR3aa: CSATPGAGYTF

j_gene: TRBJ1-5
v_gene: TRBV28
CDR3aa: CASSTGTAGQPQHF

j_gene: TRBJ1-2
v_gene: TRBV14
CDR3aa: CASSQDRGNGYTF

j_gene: TRBJ1-1
v_gene: TRBV20-1
CDR3aa: CSASEQDRAFF

j_gene: TRBJ2-3
v_gene: TRBV7-6
CDR3aa: CASSLLAGAKADTQYF

j_gene: TRBJ2-2
v_gene: TRBV11-3
CDR3aa: CASSLAATTGELFF

j_gene: TRBJ1-1
v_gene: TRBV2
CDR3aa: CASRESTGPLTLNTEAFF

j_gene: TRBJ2-7
v_gene: TRBV27
CDR3aa: CASSLPGGYEQYF

j_gene: TRBJ2-3
v_gene: TRBV2
CDR3aa: CASGGQKTDTQYF

j_gene: TRBJ1-4
v_gene: TRBV28
CDR3aa: CASSWGTGTGLFGEKLFF

j_gene: TRBJ2-7
v_gene: TRBV28
CDR3aa: CASSFLAGSGEQYF